The T cell receptor (beta chain) under discussion was sequenced for a study of OX40 agonist ivuxolimab in advanced cancers. A single count supports this clone. This CDR3 has 14 amino acids. Per the germline V gene, CDR1 is SGDLS and CDR2 is YYNGEE. Trimming cost V 2 bases and J 7 bases, with 15 bases left between them. Using immunoSEQ multiplex PCR, the repertoire was profiled, and TCRdb retains in-frame clones only, with some absent. In the table there are about 70,000 clones, 85% to 90% of which are singletons. If patients had autoimmune disease history or systemic immunosuppression, they were excluded.

V gene TRBV9 combines with J gene TRBJ1-1, with TRBD1 as a possible D gene (6 bases). The sequences come from CD4+ or CD8+ T cells sorted from blood, collected in a trial of the OX40 agonist ivuxolimab. The receptor's source is an adult with an advanced solid tumor such as melanoma, head and neck, liver or kidney cancer. CDR3 sequence reads: CASSVGTNPLEAFF. CDR3 in DNA: TGTGCCAGCAGCGTTGGGACAAATCCGCTTGAAGCTTTCTTT.